The 32 T cell receptor beta chains reported below all come from one sample, sequenced in a study of cytomegalovirus exposure and HLA in healthy donors. The PCR used 60 Vbeta and 13 Jbeta primers. Some clones are missing from TCRdb's copy, which holds only in-frame ones; the method was immunoSEQ multiplex PCR. The table has about 160,000 clones, around 60% seen once. Sample: PBMCs. These receptors came from a woman in her sixties in good health and CMV-seropositive.

V usage is TRBV5-1 and J usage is TRBJ2-5; 14 bases fit TRBD2. Germline V gene sequence: CDR1 SGHRS, CDR2 YFSETQ. V gave up 1 base and J gave up 5 bases; unmatched junction bases: 10. The CDR3 contains 18 residues. CDR3 sequence: CASSLHPMTSGRAETQYF. The DNA of the CDR3 is TGCGCCAGCAGCTTGCACCCAATGACTAGCGGGAGGGCGGAGACCCAGTACTTC. The whole variable domain, remainder taken from reference TRBV5-1 and TRBJ2-5, is KAGVTQTPRYLIKTRGQQVTLSCSPISGHRSVSWYQQTPGQGLQFLFEYFSETQRNKGNFPGRFSGRQFSNSRSEMNVSTLELGDSALYLCASSLHPMTSGRAETQYFGPGTRLLVL.

This clone has just one count. A read error may account for a junction end that differs from germline. Other DNA sequences from this sample encode an identical CDR3 as well. The chain couples TRBV10-3 to TRBJ1-1; a weak D match, TRBD1 (6 bases). Germline loops: CDR1 ENHRY, CDR2 SYGVKD. The length of the CDR3 is 14 residues. For the CDR3, the DNA is TGTGCCATCAGTGCACCTGACAGGAACACTGAAGCTTTCTTC. Protein: CAISAPDRNTEAFF.

The gene calls are TRBV29-1 and TRBJ2-7; TRBD2 agrees at 7 bases. Germline assignment: CDR1 SQVTM and CDR2 ANQGSEA. V dropped 4 bases and J dropped 6; count of bases not matched to a gene: 6. The CDR3 length is 12 residues. This chain's CDR3 is CSVAREDSEQYF. The DNA for the CDR3 is TGCAGCGTTGCCCGGGAGGATAGCGAGCAGTACTTC.

The V call is TRBV7-3, the J call TRBJ1-1, with D perhaps TRBD1 (6 bases). The V gene lost 4 bases and the J gene lost 4 bases, with 10 bases spanning the gap. The CDR3 covers 13 residues. The germline gives CDR1 SGHTA, CDR2 FQGTGA. The CDR3 sequence: CASSSAGATEAFF. The CDR3 DNA is TGTGCCAGCAGCTCCGCAGGGGCCACTGAAGCTTTCTTT.

The chain combines TRBV5-4 with TRBJ2-7; possible D gene TRBD1, 6 bases. V was clipped by 3 bases and J by 7 bases, with 8 bases between them. The CDR3 consists of 11 residues. The germline CDR1 and CDR2 sequences are SGHNT and YYREEE (reference sequence). CDR3 loop: CASSYGQEQYF. The DNA for the CDR3 is TGTGCCAGCAGCTACGGACAGGAGCAGTACTTC.

The J gene is TRBJ1-2, the V gene TRBV27, with D unresolved. The CDR3 length is 14 residues. Germline loops: CDR1 MNHEY, CDR2 SMNVEV (reference sequence). Trimming removed 2 bases from V and 2 bases from J, with 9 bases in between. Here the CDR3 DNA reads TGTGCCAGCAGTTTAAGTCACACCAACTATGGCTACACCTTC. Translated, it gives CASSLSHTNYGYTF.

The rearrangement uses TRBV28 and TRBJ1-1; tentatively, D is TRBD1 (6 bases). V gave up 6 bases and J gave up 2 bases, with 13 bases separating them. The germline CDR1 and CDR2 sequences are MDHEN and SYDVKM. The CDR3 has 14 residues. The CDR3 DNA reads as TGTGCCAGCAGCACACGGACAGTAAACACTGAAGCTTTCTTT. This sequence encodes CASSTRTVNTEAFF.

This clone was found a few times. The rearrangement joins TRBV29-1 to TRBJ2-7; the D gene is possibly TRBD2 (6 bases). Trimming removed 6 bases at V and 4 bases at J, with 16 bases between. CDR3 length: 13 residues. From germline, CDR1 is SQVTM and CDR2 ANQGSEA. CDR3 loop: CSVRDSRAYEQYF. In DNA form, the CDR3 reads TGCAGCGTGCGGGACTCTCGGGCATACGAGCAGTACTTC.

A word on this clone: One end of the junction is discordant with germline, which a read error may explain. At the DNA level, this CDR3 is encoded by other sequences in the same sample as well. The chain employs TRBV7-9 and TRBJ1-1; tentative D call: TRBD1 (6 bases). CDR3 length: 14 residues. Germline V gene sequence: CDR1 SEHNR, CDR2 FQNEAQ (reference sequence). CDR3 sequence reads: CASSLATGSTEAFF. DNA of the CDR3: TGTGCCAGCAGCCTAGCGACAGGTTCCACTGAAGCTTTCTTT.

On this clone: Other nucleotide sequences from this sample produce the same CDR3. This chain joins TRBV4-1 and TRBJ1-2, with D uncertain. The CDR3 runs 13 residues. With 0 bases removed from V and 1 base from J, the gap between germline ends came to 3 bases. Germline lookup yields CDR1 MGHRA and CDR2 YSYEKL. This chain's CDR3 is CASSQDHNYGYTF. In nucleotides, the CDR3 is TGCGCCAGCAGCCAAGACCATAACTATGGCTACACCTTC.

The chain employs TRBV28 and TRBJ2-7; 8 bases fit TRBD1. V lost 10 bases and J lost 3; bases outside the gene matches: 11. The germline gives CDR1 MDHEN, CDR2 SYDVKM. This CDR3 has 14 amino acids. The CDR3 DNA reads TGTGCCACCCTACGACAGGGGAGATTCTACGAGCAGTACTTC. Protein product: CATLRQGRFYEQYF.

For this clone: Other DNA variants within this sample encode the same CDR3. V gene TRBV7-8 combines with J gene TRBJ1-5, with a possible D match to TRBD1 (5 bases). Germline assignment: CDR1 SGHVS and CDR2 FQNEAQ. The CDR3 length is 17 residues. V shed 3 bases and J shed 2 bases, with 17 bases lying between them. The CDR3 is CASSLWETGDGNQPQHF. CDR3 nucleotide sequence: TGTGCCAGCAGCTTGTGGGAGACGGGGGATGGCAATCAGCCCCAGCATTTT.

This clone turned up a few times. This CDR3 reads CASSYPGGWGYTF. The CDR3 DNA reads TGTGCCAGCAGTTACCCAGGGGGCTGGGGCTACACCTTC. The V call is TRBV6-5, the J call TRBJ1-2; 8 bases match TRBD1. The CDR3 loop spans 13 amino acids. The germline CDR1 and CDR2 sequences are MNHEY and SVGAGI. The J segment lost 8 bases and the V segment lost 2 bases, leaving 4 bases of the junction unmatched.

This chain joins TRBV19 and TRBJ2-7, with D possibly being TRBD1 (7 bases). Germline V lookup: CDR1 LNHDA, CDR2 SQIVND (reference sequence). V lost 4 bases and J lost 5, with 12 bases in between. This CDR3 spans 13 amino acids. CDR3 amino acids: CASSSGTDHEQYF. CDR3 in DNA: TGTGCCAGTAGTAGCGGGACAGACCACGAGCAGTACTTC.

This clone was counted a few times. The chain links TRBV7-2 to TRBJ1-5; the D is unclear. CDR1 and CDR2 (germline): SGHTA, FQGNSA. The CDR3 is made up of 15 amino acids. Trimming removed 1 base at V and 0 bases at J, with 7 bases between. The CDR3 nucleotides read TGTGCCAGCAGCTTAGTCGGGGTTAGCAATCAGCCCCAGCATTTT. Translation: CASSLVGVSNQPQHF.

The chain joins TRBV5-1 to TRBJ1-3; D possibly corresponds to TRBD1 (6 bases). Per the germline V gene, CDR1 is SGHRS and CDR2 is YFSETQ. The CDR3 sequence is 16 residues long. V was shortened by 4 bases and J by 4 bases, with 18 bases between the two germline ends. CDR3 amino acids: CASSPVAGVGGNTIYF. The CDR3 DNA follows: TGCGCCAGCAGCCCCGTGGCAGGGGTAGGGGGAAACACCATATATTTT.

This sequence joins TRBV6-5 and TRBJ2-2, with D possibly TRBD1 on 6 matching bases. V shed 10 bases and J shed 4 bases, with 19 bases lying between them. The CDR3 sequence is 15 residues long. Per germline, CDR1 MNHEY and CDR2 SVGAGI. The CDR3 loop reads CATRLRQDPTGELFF. CDR3 in DNA: TGTGCCACCAGACTCCGACAGGACCCCACCGGGGAGCTGTTTTTT.

This clone was counted only a few times. This chain links TRBV7-2 with TRBJ1-3; D call uncertain. The length of the CDR3 is 15 residues. The germline V gene encodes CDR1 SGHTA and CDR2 FQGNSA. V was pared by 4 bases and J by 0 bases, with 10 bases between. CDR3 bases: TGTGCCAGCAGCTCCTTCCGGGGCTCTGGAAACACCATATATTTT. Its protein is CASSSFRGSGNTIYF.

The genes are TRBV6-5 and TRBJ2-1; D is possibly TRBD1 (6 bases). Germline-derived CDR1 and CDR2 are MNHEY and SVGAGI. Trimming took 5 bases from V and 5 from J, leaving 13 bases between them. The CDR3 loop spans 14 amino acids. This CDR3 reads CASSPHRDHNEQFF. The CDR3 DNA follows: TGTGCCAGCAGTCCCCACAGGGATCACAATGAGCAGTTCTTC.

The V call is TRBV7-2, the J call TRBJ2-7; 9 positions match TRBD2. With 8 bases clipped from V and 1 base from J, the junction kept 6 bases outside the gene matches. Germline CDR1 reads SGHTA; CDR2 reads FQGNSA. CDR3 length equals 14 residues. The chain's CDR3 is CASRAGGRSYEQYF. In nucleotides, the CDR3 is TGTGCCAGCCGGGCGGGGGGGAGATCCTACGAGCAGTACTTC. Looking up the rest from reference TRBV7-2 and TRBJ2-7 gives the full variable domain: GAGVSQSPSNKVTEKGKDVELRCDPISGHTALYWYRQSLGQGLEFLIYFQGNSAPDKSGLPSDRFSAERTGGSVSTLTIQRTQQEDSAVYLCASRAGGRSYEQYFGPGTRLTVT.

This clone has just a few counts. This chain uses TRBV2 with TRBJ1-1; 7 bases map to TRBD1. Unmatched junction bases numbered 7, after V lost 8 bases and J lost 1 base. CDR1 is SNHLY and CDR2 is FYNNEI in the germline V gene. There are 14 residues in the CDR3. CDR3 region: CASVIQGSNTEAFF. CDR3 nucleotides: TGTGCCAGCGTAATACAGGGGTCGAACACTGAAGCTTTCTTT.

This chain links TRBV28 with TRBJ1-2; D ambiguous. The CDR3 has 16 residues. Trimming left V 1 base short and J 2 bases short, with 14 bases between. CDR1 is MDHEN, CDR2 SYDVKM, per germline. CDR3 nucleotides: TGTGCCAGCAGTTTATCCTATCATACAGCAAACTATGGCTACACCTTC. This gives the protein CASSLSYHTANYGYTF.

This chain connects TRBV11-3 to TRBJ2-5; 8 bases fit TRBD2. The V gene end was trimmed by 5 bases and the J gene end by 4 bases; junction bases not matched to a gene: 9. The CDR3 covers 15 residues. Germline V lookup: CDR1 SGHNT, CDR2 YENEEA. The CDR3 coding sequence is TGTGCCAGCAGCCAATCGGGACTAGGTGGAGAGACCCAGTACTTC. Encoded protein: CASSQSGLGGETQYF.

The chain has TRBV4-3 and TRBJ2-2, with TRBD1 matching over 11 bases. V dropped 4 bases and J dropped 5; count of bases not matched to a gene: 3. The CDR3 covers 15 residues. Germline V gene lookup returns CDR1 LGHNA and CDR2 YSLEER. The CDR3 bases are TGCGCCAGCAGCCGGGACAGGGGGGTTACCGGGGAGCTGTTTTTT. Amino acid sequence: CASSRDRGVTGELFF.

The gene calls are TRBV27 and TRBJ2-7, with D perhaps matching TRBD2 (6 bases). Deletions cut 3 bases from V and 2 bases from J, with 8 bases between. CDR3 length: 13 residues. The germline V gene has CDR1 MNHEY and CDR2 SMNVEV (reference sequence). As DNA, the CDR3 is TGTGCCAGCAGTTTGGCGGGACCCTACGAGCAGTACTTC. Translated: CASSLAGPYEQYF.

This clone was counted a single time. The rearrangement joins TRBV28 to TRBJ2-2; D is unclear. The CDR3 is 12 residues long. V shed 4 bases and J shed 11 bases, with 11 bases lying between them. Per the germline V gene, CDR1 is MDHEN and CDR2 is SYDVKM. The CDR3 nucleotides read TGTGCCAGCAGTTCCACTCCGACTGAGCTGTTTTTT. It is translated as CASSSTPTELFF.

This sequence joins TRBV18 and TRBJ2-7, with 9 bases aligning to TRBD1. V was pared by 4 bases and J by 3 bases, with 4 bases of the junction left unmatched. Germline V CDR1 and CDR2: KGHSH, LQKENI. The CDR3 is made up of 14 amino acids. The CDR3, as DNA: TGTGCCAGCTCACTCGGGACAGGGATCTACGAGCAGTACTTC. Translated: CASSLGTGIYEQYF.

A remark on this clone: Germline and junction disagree at one end, which may indicate a read error. The genes are TRBV15 and TRBJ1-1; 10 bases align to TRBD1. Germline loops: CDR1 LNHNV, CDR2 YYDKDF (reference sequence). The CDR3 extends over 14 amino acids. The CDR3 nucleotides are TGTGCCCCCAGGCGGGACAGGGGAGGGACTGAAGCTTTCTTT. Residues: CAPRRDRGGTEAFF.

This clone appeared a few times. One end of the junction is discordant with germline, which a read error may explain. This chain uses TRBV7-7 with TRBJ2-6; 7 bases line up with TRBD2. Germline V lookup: CDR1 SSHAT, CDR2 FNYEAQ (reference sequence). The CDR3 covers 17 residues. The DNA of the CDR3 is TGTGCTAGCAGCAATAATATGGCGGGAGATGGGGCCAACGTCCTGACTTTC. Protein: CASSNNMAGDGANVLTF.

This sequence joins TRBV2 and TRBJ2-3; 8 nucleotides agree with TRBD1. V trimming: 6 bases; J trimming: 6 bases; junction bases outside the gene matches: 2. This CDR3 spans 12 amino acids. Germline V gives CDR1 SNHLY, CDR2 FYNNEI. The CDR3 loop reads CASRDRADTQYF. In nucleotides, the CDR3 is TGTGCCAGCAGGGACAGGGCGGATACGCAGTATTTT.

This chain links TRBV7-9 with TRBJ2-3; 8 nucleotides match TRBD2. In germline, CDR1 is SEHNR, CDR2 FQNEAQ (reference sequence). V lost 5 bases to trimming and J lost 6 bases; unmatched junction nucleotides: 13. The CDR3 has 16 residues. CDR3 loop: CASSPRQREIRDTQYF. The CDR3 coding sequence is TGTGCCAGCAGCCCCCGTCAGCGGGAGATTAGGGATACGCAGTATTTT.

This sequence joins TRBV7-8 and TRBJ2-1, with D tentatively TRBD2 (5 bases). In germline, CDR1 is SGHVS, CDR2 FQNEAQ. Deletions cut 1 base from V and 1 base from J, with 11 bases between. The CDR3 has 16 residues. CDR3 nucleotides: TGTGCCAGCAGCTTAGTAGAGGGAGCGTCCTACAATGAGCAGTTCTTC. It encodes CASSLVEGASYNEQFF.